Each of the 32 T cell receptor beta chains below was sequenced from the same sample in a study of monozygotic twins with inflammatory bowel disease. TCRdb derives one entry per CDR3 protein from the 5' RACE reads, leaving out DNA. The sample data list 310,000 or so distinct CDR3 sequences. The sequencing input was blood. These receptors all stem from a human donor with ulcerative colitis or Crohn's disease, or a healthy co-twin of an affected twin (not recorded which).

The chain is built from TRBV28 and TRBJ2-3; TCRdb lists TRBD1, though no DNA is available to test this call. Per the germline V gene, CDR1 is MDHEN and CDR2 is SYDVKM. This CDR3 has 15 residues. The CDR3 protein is CASSGQDLSTDTQYF.

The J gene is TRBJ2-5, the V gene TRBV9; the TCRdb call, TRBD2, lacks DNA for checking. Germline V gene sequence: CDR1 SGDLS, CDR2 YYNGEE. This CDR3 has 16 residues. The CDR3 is CASSVGAGAQQETQYF.

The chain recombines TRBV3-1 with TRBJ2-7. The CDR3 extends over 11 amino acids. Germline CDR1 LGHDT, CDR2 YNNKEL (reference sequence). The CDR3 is CASSHLAEQYF.

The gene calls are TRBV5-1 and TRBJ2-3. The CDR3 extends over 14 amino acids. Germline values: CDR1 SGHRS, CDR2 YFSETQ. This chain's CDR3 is CASSLDSLTDTQYF. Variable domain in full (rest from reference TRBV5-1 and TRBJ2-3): KAGVTQTPRYLIKTRGQQVTLSCSPISGHRSVSWYQQTPGQGLQFLFEYFSETQRNKGNFPGRFSGRQFSNSRSEMNVSTLELGDSALYLCASSLDSLTDTQYFGPGTRLTVL.

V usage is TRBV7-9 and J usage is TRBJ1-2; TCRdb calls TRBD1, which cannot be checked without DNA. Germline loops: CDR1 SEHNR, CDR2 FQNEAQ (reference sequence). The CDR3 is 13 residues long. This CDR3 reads CASSLGQGTGYTF.

The CDR3 sequence: CASSSVKYGYTF. V gene TRBV7-9 combines with J gene TRBJ1-2. Germline loops: CDR1 SEHNR, CDR2 FQNEAQ (reference sequence). The CDR3 sequence is 12 residues long.

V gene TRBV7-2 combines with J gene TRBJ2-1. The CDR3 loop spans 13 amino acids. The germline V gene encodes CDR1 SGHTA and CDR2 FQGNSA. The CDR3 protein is CASADFTHNEQFF.

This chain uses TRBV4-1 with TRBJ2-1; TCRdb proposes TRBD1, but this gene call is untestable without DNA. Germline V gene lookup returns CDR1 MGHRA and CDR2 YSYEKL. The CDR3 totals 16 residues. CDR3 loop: CASSLRAGGVYNEQFF.

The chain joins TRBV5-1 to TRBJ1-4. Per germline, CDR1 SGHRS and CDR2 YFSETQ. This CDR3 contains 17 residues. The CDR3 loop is CASSLAVGLVRGEKLFF.

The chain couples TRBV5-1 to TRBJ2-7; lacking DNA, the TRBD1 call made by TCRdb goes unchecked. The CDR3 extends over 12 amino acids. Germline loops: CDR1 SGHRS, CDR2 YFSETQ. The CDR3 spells CASSPTGKEQYF.

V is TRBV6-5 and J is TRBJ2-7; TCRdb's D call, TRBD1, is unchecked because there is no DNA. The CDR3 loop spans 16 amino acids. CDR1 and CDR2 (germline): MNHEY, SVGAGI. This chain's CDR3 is CASSWSPGHQTYEQYF.

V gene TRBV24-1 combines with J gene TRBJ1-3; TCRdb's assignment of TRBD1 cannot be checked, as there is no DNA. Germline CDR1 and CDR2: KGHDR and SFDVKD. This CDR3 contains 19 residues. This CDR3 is CATSDSTNIGTDRGNTIYF.

The CDR3 loop reads CASSLGTKNGYTF. The chain carries TRBV11-2 and TRBJ1-2; TCRdb's D gene call, TRBD1, goes unchecked for lack of DNA. CDR1 and CDR2 (germline): SGHAT, FQNNGV. This CDR3 is built from 13 residues.

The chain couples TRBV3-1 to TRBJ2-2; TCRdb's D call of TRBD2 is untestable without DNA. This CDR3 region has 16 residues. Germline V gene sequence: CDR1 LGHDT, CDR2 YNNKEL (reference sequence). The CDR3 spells CASSRTGTSGPGELFF.

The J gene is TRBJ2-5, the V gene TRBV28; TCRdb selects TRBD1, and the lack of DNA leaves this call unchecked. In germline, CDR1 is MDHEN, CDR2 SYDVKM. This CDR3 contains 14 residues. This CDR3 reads CASRPQGAEETQYF.

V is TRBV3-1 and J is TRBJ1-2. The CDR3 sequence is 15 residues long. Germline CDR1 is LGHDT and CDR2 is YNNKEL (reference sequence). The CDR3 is CASSQDLSNPYGYTF.

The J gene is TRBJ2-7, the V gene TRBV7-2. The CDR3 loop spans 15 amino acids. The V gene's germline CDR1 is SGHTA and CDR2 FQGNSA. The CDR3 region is CASSLENRDLYEQYF.

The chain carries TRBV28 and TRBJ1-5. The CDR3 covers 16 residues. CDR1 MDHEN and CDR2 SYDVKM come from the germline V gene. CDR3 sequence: CASSFLAPYSNQPQHF.

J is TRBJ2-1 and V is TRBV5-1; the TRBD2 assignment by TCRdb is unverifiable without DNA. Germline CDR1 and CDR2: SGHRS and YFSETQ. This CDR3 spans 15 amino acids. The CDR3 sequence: CATSGTSGNYNEQFF.

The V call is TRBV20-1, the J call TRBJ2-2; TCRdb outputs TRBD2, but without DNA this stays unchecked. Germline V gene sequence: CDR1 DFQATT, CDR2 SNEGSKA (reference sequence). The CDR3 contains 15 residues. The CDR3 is CSAPRPSGRAGELFF.

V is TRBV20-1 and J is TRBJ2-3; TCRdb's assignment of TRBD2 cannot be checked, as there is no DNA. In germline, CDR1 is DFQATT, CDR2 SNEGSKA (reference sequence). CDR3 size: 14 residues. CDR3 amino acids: CSAPTSGSTDTQYF.

The CDR3: CASSLGSLSTDTQYF. The chain carries TRBV27 and TRBJ2-3. The CDR3 totals 15 residues. Germline-derived CDR1 and CDR2 are MNHEY and SMNVEV (reference sequence).

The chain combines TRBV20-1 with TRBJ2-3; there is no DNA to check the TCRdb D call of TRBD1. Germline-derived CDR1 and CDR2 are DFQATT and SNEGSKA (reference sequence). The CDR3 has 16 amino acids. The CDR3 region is CSVDGGAGASTDTQYF.

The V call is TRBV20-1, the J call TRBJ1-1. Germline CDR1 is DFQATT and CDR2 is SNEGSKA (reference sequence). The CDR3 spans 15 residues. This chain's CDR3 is CSASNVMDPTGEAFF.

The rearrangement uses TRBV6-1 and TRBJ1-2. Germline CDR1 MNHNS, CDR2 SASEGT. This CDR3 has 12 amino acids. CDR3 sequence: CASSEGGSGYTF.

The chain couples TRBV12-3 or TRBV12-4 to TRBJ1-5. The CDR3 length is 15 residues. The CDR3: CASSSAGGGNQPQHF.

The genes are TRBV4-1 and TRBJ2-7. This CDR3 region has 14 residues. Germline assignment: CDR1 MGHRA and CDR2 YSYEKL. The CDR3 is CASSQKSSNYEQYF.

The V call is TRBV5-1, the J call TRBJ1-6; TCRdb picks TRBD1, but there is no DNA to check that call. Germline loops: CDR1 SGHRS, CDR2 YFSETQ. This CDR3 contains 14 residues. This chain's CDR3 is CASSGGAPNSPLHF.

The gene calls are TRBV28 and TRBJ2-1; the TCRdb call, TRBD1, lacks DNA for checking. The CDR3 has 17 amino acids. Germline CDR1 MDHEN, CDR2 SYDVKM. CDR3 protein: CASSFPTGRRSYNEQFF.

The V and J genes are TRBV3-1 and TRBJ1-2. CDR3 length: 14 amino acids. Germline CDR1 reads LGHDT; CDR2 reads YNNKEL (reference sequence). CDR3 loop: CAKPPWGDPYGYTF.

The CDR3 is CALLRGTGNTGELFF. This chain joins TRBV6-1 and TRBJ2-2; TCRdb designates TRBD1, a call that cannot be tested without DNA. The CDR3 consists of 15 residues. CDR1 and CDR2 from the germline V gene are MNHNS and SASEGT.

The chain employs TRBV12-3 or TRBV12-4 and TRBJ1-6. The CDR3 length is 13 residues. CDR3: CASSRSGDSPLHF.